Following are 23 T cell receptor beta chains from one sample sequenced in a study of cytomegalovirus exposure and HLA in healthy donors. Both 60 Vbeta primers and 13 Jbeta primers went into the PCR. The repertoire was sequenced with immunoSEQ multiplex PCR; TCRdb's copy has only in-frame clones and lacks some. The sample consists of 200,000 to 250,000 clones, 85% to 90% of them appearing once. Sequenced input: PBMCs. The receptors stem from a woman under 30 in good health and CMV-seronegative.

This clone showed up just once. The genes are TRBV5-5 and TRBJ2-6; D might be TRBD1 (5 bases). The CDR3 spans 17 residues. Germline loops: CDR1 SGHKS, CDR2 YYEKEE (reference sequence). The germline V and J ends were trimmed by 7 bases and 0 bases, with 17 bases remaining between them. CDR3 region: CASRRTSTSSGANVLTF. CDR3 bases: TGTGCCAGCCGAAGGACATCGACAAGCTCTGGGGCCAACGTCCTGACTTTC.

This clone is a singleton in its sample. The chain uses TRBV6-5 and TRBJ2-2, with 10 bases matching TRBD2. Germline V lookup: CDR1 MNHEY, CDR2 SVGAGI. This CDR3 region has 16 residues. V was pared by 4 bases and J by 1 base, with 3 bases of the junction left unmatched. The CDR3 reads CASSSRLAGNTGELFF. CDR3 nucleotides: TGTGCCAGCAGTTCTAGACTAGCGGGGAACACCGGGGAGCTGTTTTTT.

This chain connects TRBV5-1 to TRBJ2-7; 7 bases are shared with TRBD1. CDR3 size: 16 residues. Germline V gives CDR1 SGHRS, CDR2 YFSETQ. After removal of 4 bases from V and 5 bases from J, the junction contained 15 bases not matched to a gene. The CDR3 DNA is TGCGCCAGCAGCGGGCGGTCGAGAACAGGGGTCAACGAGCAGTACTTC. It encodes CASSGRSRTGVNEQYF.

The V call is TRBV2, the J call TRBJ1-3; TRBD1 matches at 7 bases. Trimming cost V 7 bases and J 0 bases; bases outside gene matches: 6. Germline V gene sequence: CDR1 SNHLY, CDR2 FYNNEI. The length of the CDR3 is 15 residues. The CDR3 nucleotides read TGTGCCAGCAACAGACAGGGATTCTCTGGAAACACCATATATTTT. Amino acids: CASNRQGFSGNTIYF.

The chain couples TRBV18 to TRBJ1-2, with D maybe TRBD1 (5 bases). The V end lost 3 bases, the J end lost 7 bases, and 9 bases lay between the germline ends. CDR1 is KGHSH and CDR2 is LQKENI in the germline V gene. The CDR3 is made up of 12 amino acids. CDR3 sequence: CASSPGGVGYTF. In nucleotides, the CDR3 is TGTGCCAGCTCACCCGGGGGGGTTGGCTACACCTTC.

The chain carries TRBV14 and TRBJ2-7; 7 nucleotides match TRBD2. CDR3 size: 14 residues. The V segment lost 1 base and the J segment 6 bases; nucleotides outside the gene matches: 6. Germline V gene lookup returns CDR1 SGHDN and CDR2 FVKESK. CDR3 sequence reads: CASSQGWSGGEQYF. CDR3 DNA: TGTGCCAGCAGCCAAGGGTGGTCGGGAGGCGAGCAGTACTTC.

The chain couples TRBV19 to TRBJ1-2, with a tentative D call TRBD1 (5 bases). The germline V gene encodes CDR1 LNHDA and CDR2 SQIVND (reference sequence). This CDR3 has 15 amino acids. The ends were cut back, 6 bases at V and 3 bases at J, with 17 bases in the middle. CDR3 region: CASSRGRLRDYGYTF. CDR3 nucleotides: TGTGCCAGTAGCCGTGGAAGGCTCAGGGACTATGGCTACACCTTC.

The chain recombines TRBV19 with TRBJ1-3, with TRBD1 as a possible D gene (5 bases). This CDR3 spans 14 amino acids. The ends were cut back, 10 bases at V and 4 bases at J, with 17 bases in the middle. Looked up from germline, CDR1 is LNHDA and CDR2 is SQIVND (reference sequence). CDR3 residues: CATTRGTLGNTIYF. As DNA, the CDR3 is TGTGCCACCACCCGGGGGACGCTAGGAAACACCATATATTTT.

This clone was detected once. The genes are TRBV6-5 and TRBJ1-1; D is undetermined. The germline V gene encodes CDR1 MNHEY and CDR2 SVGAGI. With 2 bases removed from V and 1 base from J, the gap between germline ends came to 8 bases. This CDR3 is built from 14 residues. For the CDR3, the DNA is TGTGCCAGCAGTTACGGGCATCAGAACACTGAAGCTTTCTTT. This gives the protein CASSYGHQNTEAFF.

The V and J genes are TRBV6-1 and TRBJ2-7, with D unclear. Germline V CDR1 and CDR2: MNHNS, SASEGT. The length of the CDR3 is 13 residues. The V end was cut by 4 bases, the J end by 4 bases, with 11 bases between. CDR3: CASSVVWQYEQYF. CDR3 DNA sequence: TGTGCCAGCAGTGTGGTGTGGCAGTACGAGCAGTACTTC.

This chain's CDR3 is CASNVGRDRYNEQFF. As DNA, the CDR3 is TGTGCCAGCAACGTTGGCCGGGACAGGTACAATGAGCAGTTCTTC. The chain joins TRBV9 to TRBJ2-1; 8 bases align to TRBD1. CDR3 length: 15 residues. CDR1 SGDLS and CDR2 YYNGEE come from the germline V gene. V gave up 6 bases and J gave up 4 bases; unmatched junction bases: 9.

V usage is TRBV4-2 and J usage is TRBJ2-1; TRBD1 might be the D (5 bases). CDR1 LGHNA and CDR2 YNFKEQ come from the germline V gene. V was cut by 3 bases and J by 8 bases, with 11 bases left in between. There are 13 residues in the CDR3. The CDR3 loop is CASSQDLGDEQFF. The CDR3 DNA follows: TGTGCCAGCAGCCAGGATCTAGGGGATGAGCAGTTCTTC.

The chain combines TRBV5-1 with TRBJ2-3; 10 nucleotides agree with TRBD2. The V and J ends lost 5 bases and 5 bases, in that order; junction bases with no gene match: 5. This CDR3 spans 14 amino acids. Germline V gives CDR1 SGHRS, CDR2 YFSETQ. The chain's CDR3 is CASSTSGEGDTQYF. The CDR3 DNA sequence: TGCGCCAGCAGTACTAGCGGGGAAGGAGATACGCAGTATTTT.

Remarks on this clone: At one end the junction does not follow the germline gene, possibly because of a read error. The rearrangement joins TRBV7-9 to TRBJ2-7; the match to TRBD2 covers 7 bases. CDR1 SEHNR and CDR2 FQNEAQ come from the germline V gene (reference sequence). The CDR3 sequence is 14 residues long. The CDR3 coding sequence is TGTTCCAGCAGCTCTATGACTAGCTCCAACGAGCAGTACTTC. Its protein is CSSSSMTSSNEQYF.

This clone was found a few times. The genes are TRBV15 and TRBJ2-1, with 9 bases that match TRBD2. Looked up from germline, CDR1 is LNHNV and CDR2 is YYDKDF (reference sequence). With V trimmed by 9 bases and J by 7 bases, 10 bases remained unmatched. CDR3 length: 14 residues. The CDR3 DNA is TGTGCCACTTATGCGGGGGGGCTCAGGAATGAGCAGTTCTTC. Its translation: CATYAGGLRNEQFF.

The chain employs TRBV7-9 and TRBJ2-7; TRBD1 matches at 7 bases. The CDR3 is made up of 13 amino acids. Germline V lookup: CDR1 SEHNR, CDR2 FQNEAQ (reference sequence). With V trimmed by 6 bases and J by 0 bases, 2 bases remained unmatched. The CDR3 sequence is CASSRDSSYEQYF. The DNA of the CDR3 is TGTGCCAGCAGTCGGGACAGCTCCTACGAGCAGTACTTC. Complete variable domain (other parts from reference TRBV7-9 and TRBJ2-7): DTGVSQNPRHKITKRGQNVTFRCDPISEHNRLYWYRQTLGQGPEFLTYFQNEAQLEKSRLLSDRFSAERPKGSFSTLEIQRTEQGDSAMYLCASSRDSSYEQYFGPGTRLTVT.

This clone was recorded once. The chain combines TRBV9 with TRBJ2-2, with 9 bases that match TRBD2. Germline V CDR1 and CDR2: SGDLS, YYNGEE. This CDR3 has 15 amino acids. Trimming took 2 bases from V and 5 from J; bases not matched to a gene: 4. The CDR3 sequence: CASSVSGRNTGELFF. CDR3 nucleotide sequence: TGTGCCAGCAGCGTTAGCGGGAGAAATACCGGGGAGCTGTTTTTT.

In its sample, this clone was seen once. The CDR3 is CASSYGRGTSTDTQYF. CDR3 sequence (DNA): TGTGCCAGCAGTTATGGCAGGGGCACTAGCACAGATACGCAGTATTTT. The gene calls are TRBV6-6 and TRBJ2-3, with D possibly TRBD1 on 6 matching bases. The length of the CDR3 is 16 residues. The V and J ends lost 3 bases and 0 bases respectively, with 13 bases between them. CDR1 is MNHNY and CDR2 is SVGAGI in the germline V gene (reference sequence).

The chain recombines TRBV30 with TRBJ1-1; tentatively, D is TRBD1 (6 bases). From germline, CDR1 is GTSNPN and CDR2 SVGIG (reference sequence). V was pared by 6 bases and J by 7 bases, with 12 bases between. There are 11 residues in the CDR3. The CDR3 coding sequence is TGTGCCTGCCCGGTAGGGGGTGAAGCTTTCTTT. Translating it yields CACPVGGEAFF.

This CDR3 reads CASSWGQGLMNTEAFF. The CDR3 nucleotides are TGCGCCAGCAGCTGGGGACAGGGCCTCATGAACACTGAAGCTTTCTTT. The J gene is TRBJ1-1, the V gene TRBV5-1; 9 bases fit TRBD1. V lost 3 bases to trimming and J lost 0 bases; unmatched junction nucleotides: 6. Germline V gene lookup returns CDR1 SGHRS and CDR2 YFSETQ. CDR3 length equals 16 residues.

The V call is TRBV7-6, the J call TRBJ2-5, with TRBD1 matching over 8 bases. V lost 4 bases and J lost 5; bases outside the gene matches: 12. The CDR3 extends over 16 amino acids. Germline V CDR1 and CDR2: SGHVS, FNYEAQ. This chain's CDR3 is CASSSAGGLFLETQYF. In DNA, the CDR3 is TGTGCCAGCAGCTCCGCAGGGGGCCTGTTTCTGGAGACCCAGTACTTC.

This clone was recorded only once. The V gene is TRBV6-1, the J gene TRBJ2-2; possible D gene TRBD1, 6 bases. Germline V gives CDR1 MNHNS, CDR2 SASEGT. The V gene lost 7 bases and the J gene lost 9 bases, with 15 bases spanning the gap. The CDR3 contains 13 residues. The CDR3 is CASTMDSSRELFF. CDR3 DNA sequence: TGTGCCAGCACTATGGACAGTTCAAGGGAGCTGTTTTTT.

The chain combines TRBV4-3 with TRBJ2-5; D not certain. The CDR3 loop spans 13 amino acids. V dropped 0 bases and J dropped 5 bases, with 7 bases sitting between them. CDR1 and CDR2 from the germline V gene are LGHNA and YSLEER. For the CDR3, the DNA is TGCGCCAGCAGCCAAGATTACGGGGAGACCCAGTACTTC. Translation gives CASSQDYGETQYF.